The clone carrying this T cell receptor beta chain was recorded once. These data come from a study of T cell responses to AZD1222 COVID-19 vaccine. The CDR3 totals 15 residues. Trimming removed 4 bases at V and 5 bases at J, with 15 bases between. Germline assignment: CDR1 SEHNR and CDR2 FQNEAQ (reference sequence). Profiling relied on immunoSEQ multiplex PCR, and the TCRdb table lists in-frame clones only, not all of them. The sample gives 150,000 or so clones, 75% to 95% of which show up once; roughly 2.9% is in the top ten. The genes are TRBV7-9 and TRBJ2-1; D remains ambiguous. The specimen comprised peripheral blood, sampled on day 0 of MenACWY control vaccination. The receptor's source is an adult in good health. The CDR3 DNA follows: TGTGCCAGCAGCTCAAAACTACTATCCAACAATGAGCAGTTCTTC. This gives the protein CASSSKLLSNNEQFF.